Below, 14 T cell receptor beta chains from the same sample are listed, as sequenced in a study of cytomegalovirus exposure and HLA in healthy donors. PCR involved 60 Vbeta and 13 Jbeta primers. Assay: immunoSEQ multiplex PCR; the TCRdb copy retains only in-frame clones and omits some. The data show 150,000 to 200,000 clones, roughly 76% seen once. Input material: PBMCs. These receptors came from a woman aged 45 to 65 in good health and CMV-seronegative.

The CDR3 DNA is TGCAGCGTTGACCGGGACAGGGCATCTGAGCAGTTCTTC. Amino acid sequence: CSVDRDRASEQFF. The rearrangement joins TRBV29-1 to TRBJ2-1, with 9 bases identical to TRBD1. There are 13 residues in the CDR3. The V gene's germline CDR1 is SQVTM and CDR2 ANQGSEA. V trimming: 3 bases; J trimming: 9 bases; junction bases outside the gene matches: 6.

The V gene is TRBV29-1, the J gene TRBJ2-5; 7 nucleotides match TRBD1. In germline, CDR1 is SQVTM, CDR2 ANQGSEA. V lost 1 base to trimming and J lost 3 bases; unmatched junction nucleotides: 2. The CDR3 runs 13 residues. CDR3 protein: CSVEGGTEETQYF. CDR3 bases: TGCAGCGTTGAAGGAGGGACAGAAGAGACCCAGTACTTC.

V is TRBV27 and J is TRBJ2-7; TRBD2 is a possible D gene (6 bases). Trimming pared 5 bases from V and 5 bases from J, leaving 16 bases between. This CDR3 is built from 14 residues. Germline loops: CDR1 MNHEY, CDR2 SMNVEV (reference sequence). The CDR3 coding sequence is TGTGCCAGCAGTGTTAGGCGGGATGGGGACGAGCAGTACTTC. Protein sequence: CASSVRRDGDEQYF.

This clone was detected only a few times. This chain joins TRBV20-1 and TRBJ2-1; D remains unclear. The CDR3 contains 11 residues. Germline V lookup: CDR1 DFQATT, CDR2 SNEGSKA (reference sequence). Trimming removed 5 bases from V and 7 bases from J, with 9 bases in between. The CDR3: CSADLGNEQFF. CDR3 coding DNA: TGCAGTGCTGACCTCGGGAATGAGCAGTTCTTC.

The genes are TRBV10-1 and TRBJ2-3, with D maybe TRBD2 (7 bases). The V end lost 7 bases, the J end lost 2 bases, and 22 bases lay between the germline ends. Germline assignment: CDR1 WNHNN and CDR2 SYGVQD (reference sequence). The CDR3 runs 17 residues. CDR3 residues: CASTFPGPGDYTDTQYF. DNA of the CDR3: TGCGCCAGCACATTTCCGGGTCCAGGGGACTACACAGATACGCAGTATTTT.

The genes are TRBV21-1 and TRBJ2-5; the table's TRBD1 call for D was not verified on the DNA. The DNA end favors TRBJ2-7, so the J call may be wrong. TRBV21-1 is a pseudogene. This CDR3 contains 16 residues. The CDR3 DNA reads TGTGCCAGCAGCCCCCGGTCCGGGACAAGAGTTAGCGAGCAGTACTTC. Amino acid sequence: CASSPRSGTRVSEQYF.

This chain uses TRBV6-5 with TRBJ2-7; possibly TRBD2 for D (5 bases). The length of the CDR3 is 15 residues. CDR1 and CDR2 from the germline V gene are MNHEY and SVGAGI. V was cut by 2 bases and J by 0 bases, with 11 bases left in between. CDR3 nucleotides: TGTGCCAGCAGTTACGGAGCGGAGGACTCCTACGAGCAGTACTTC. It encodes CASSYGAEDSYEQYF.

V is TRBV2 and J is TRBJ1-6, with no clear D. Germline V CDR1 and CDR2: SNHLY, FYNNEI. The V and J ends lost 2 bases and 5 bases respectively, with 10 bases between them. CDR3 size: 15 residues. Here the CDR3 DNA reads TGTGCCAGCAGTGAAAGAGGGAACCATAATTCACCCCTCCACTTT. Encoded protein: CASSERGNHNSPLHF.

This rearrangement joins TRBV5-4 to TRBJ2-1; 7 bases agree with TRBD2. Germline-derived CDR1 and CDR2 are SGHNT and YYREEE (reference sequence). This CDR3 region has 16 residues. V lost 2 bases to trimming and J lost 0 bases; unmatched junction nucleotides: 5. Written as DNA, the CDR3 is TGTGCCAGCAGCTTTGACGGGGGGAGCTCCTACAATGAGCAGTTCTTC. This encodes CASSFDGGSSYNEQFF.

The chain uses TRBV14 and TRBJ2-1, with TRBD2 matching 8 bases. Per germline, CDR1 SGHDN and CDR2 FVKESK. V lost 4 bases to trimming and J lost 10 bases; unmatched junction nucleotides: 12. The CDR3 length is 15 residues. CDR3 in DNA: TGTGCCAGCAGCCCACAGCCCCTGGCGGGAGGAGAGCAGTTCTTC. It codes for CASSPQPLAGGEQFF.

The CDR3, as DNA: TGTGCCAGCAGGGGACTAACTTCTGGGGCCAACGTCCTGACTTTC. Protein product: CASRGLTSGANVLTF. The V and J genes are TRBV2 and TRBJ2-6; TRBD2 matches at 7 bases. V lost 6 bases, J lost 1 base, and 3 bases stayed unmatched. The CDR3 sequence is 15 residues long. The germline V gene has CDR1 SNHLY and CDR2 FYNNEI.

This sequence joins TRBV27 and TRBJ2-5; the D gene is possibly TRBD2 (5 bases). The DNA matches TRBJ2-7 better at its end, which makes the J call doubtful. Germline CDR1 reads MNHEY; CDR2 reads SMNVEV (reference sequence). The CDR3 runs 16 residues. CDR3 in DNA: TGTGCCAGCAGTTTATTTCCCTTTGCGGGCTCCTACGAGCAGTACTTC. This codes for CASSLFPFAGSYEQYF.

This chain uses TRBV11-1 with TRBJ2-1; D remains ambiguous. There are 15 residues in the CDR3. The V end lost 0 bases, the J end lost 4 bases, and 10 bases lay between the germline ends. Germline lookup yields CDR1 SGHAT and CDR2 FQDESV (reference sequence). As DNA, the CDR3 is TGTGCCAGCAGCTTAGCTTTAAGTCGGTACAATGAGCAGTTCTTC. This sequence encodes CASSLALSRYNEQFF.

This rearrangement joins TRBV4-1 to TRBJ2-5, with unresolved D. This CDR3 comprises 14 residues. Germline-derived CDR1 and CDR2 are MGHRA and YSYEKL. The V end was cut by 0 bases, the J end by 4 bases, with 9 bases between. The CDR3 region is CASSQDWSAETQYF. The CDR3 bases are TGCGCCAGCAGCCAAGATTGGAGTGCAGAGACCCAGTACTTC.